This T cell receptor (beta chain) was captured in a study of regulatory T cells in long-lasting Graves disease. Study-wide points: Persistent disease was characterized by preferential usage of TRBV28, TRBJ1-2 and TRBJ2-5. Newly diagnosed Graves' patients had higher TCR diversity than persistent ones.

Time point in this sample: newly diagnosed GD, antithyroid drugs for less than 3 months. PBMC RNA was the source of the TCR library. With iRepertoire HTBI primers and Arm-PCR of CDR3 regions, TCR beta libraries were built. TCRdb reprocessed the multiplex PCR reads with MiXCR, giving one entry per CDR3 protein. The repertoire holds 350,000 to 400,000 distinct CDR3 sequences, with 15% to 20% as singletons. This clonotype was found a few times. Antigen specificity is unknown. This clone may be a read error of a much larger clone one base away. The V end was cut by 8 bases, the J end by 1 base, with 14 bases between. Germline V gives CDR1 SNHLY, CDR2 FYNNEI. CDR3 length: 14 amino acids. In addition, the sample was reused for a study of T cells in Graves' hyperthyroidism and ophthalmopathy. This second study notes: Clonotypes that were expanded in thyroid above 0.001 mostly appeared in blood too.

The source of this sequence is a woman aged 18-29 years with Graves disease. The specimen comprised peripheral blood mononuclear cells (PBMCs), sampled at new diagnosis, from a patient treated with antithyroid drugs. This chain connects TRBV2 to TRBJ1-1, with D perhaps matching TRBD1 (6 bases). The CDR3 nucleotides are TGTGCCAGCGGTTTGACGACAGGGAACACTGAAGCTTTCTTT. Translation gives CASGLTTGNTEAFF.